One and the same sample provided the 32 T cell receptor beta chains below, sequenced in a study of cytomegalovirus exposure and HLA in healthy donors. Assay: immunoSEQ multiplex PCR; the TCRdb copy retains only in-frame clones and omits some. This sample has approximately 120,000 clones; 90% to 96% occur once, and the top ten carry about 1.7%. The sequencing sample was made of PBMCs. The origin of the receptors is a man in his late teens or twenties in good health and CMV-seronegative.

The CDR3 DNA is TGCGCCAGCACCGCTACGGGGATGTGGAATGAGCAGTTCTTC. Amino acid sequence: CASTATGMWNEQFF. The V and J genes are TRBV5-1 and TRBJ2-1; tentatively, D is TRBD2 (5 bases). The V gene lost 6 bases and the J gene lost 7 bases, with 17 bases spanning the gap. Looked up from germline, CDR1 is SGHRS and CDR2 is YFSETQ. This CDR3 spans 14 amino acids.

The chain employs TRBV19 and TRBJ2-5; 9 nucleotides align to TRBD2. Germline V lookup: CDR1 LNHDA, CDR2 SQIVND (reference sequence). This CDR3 is built from 17 residues. Germline trimming cut 9 bases from V and 5 bases from J; bases unmatched to any gene: 19. CDR3 bases: TGTGCCAGATCTTCGGGGCTAGCGGGATGCAGACTGGAGACCCAGTACTTC. It codes for CARSSGLAGCRLETQYF. Based on the CDR3 plus reference TRBV19 and TRBJ2-5, the full variable domain is DGGITQSPKYLFRKEGQNVTLSCEQNLNHDAMYWYRQDPGQGLRLIYYSQIVNDFQKGDIAEGYSVSREKKESFPLTVTSAQKNPTAFYLCARSSGLAGCRLETQYFGPGTRLLVL.

The chain employs TRBV4-1 and TRBJ2-5; tentative D call: TRBD1 (6 bases). Germline lookup yields CDR1 MGHRA and CDR2 YSYEKL. V shed 3 bases and J shed 4 bases, with 12 bases lying between them. The CDR3 has 14 amino acids. CDR3 coding DNA: TGCGCCAGCAGCCACTACAGGGCGGGAGAGACCCAGTACTTC. Amino acid sequence: CASSHYRAGETQYF.

The chain uses TRBV28 and TRBJ1-1, with D tentatively TRBD1 (5 bases). Germline assignment: CDR1 MDHEN and CDR2 SYDVKM. Between the trimmed V and J ends, which lost 8 bases and 6 bases, there was a span of 16 bases. This CDR3 contains 13 residues. CDR3 residues: CASSEGDMPEAFF. Written as DNA, the CDR3 is TGTGCCAGCTCTGAAGGGGATATGCCTGAAGCTTTCTTT.

The chain joins TRBV13 to TRBJ2-1, with 8 bases lining up with TRBD2. The J segment lost 6 bases and the V segment lost 2 bases, leaving 12 bases of the junction unmatched. Germline V CDR1 and CDR2: PRHDT, FYEKMQ (reference sequence). The length of the CDR3 is 17 residues. Here the CDR3 reads CASSLWGSGSARNEQFF. DNA of the CDR3: TGTGCCAGCAGCTTATGGGGGAGCGGGAGTGCCCGCAATGAGCAGTTCTTC. The full variable domain, with the rest looked up from reference TRBV13 and TRBJ2-1, is AAGVIQSPRHLIKEKRETATLKCYPIPRHDTVYWYQQGPGQDPQFLISFYEKMQSDKGSIPDRFSAQQFSDYHSELNMSSLELGDSALYFCASSLWGSGSARNEQFFGPGTRLTVL.

The chain joins TRBV6-4 to TRBJ2-7; 8 bases line up with TRBD2. V gave up 6 bases and J gave up 5 bases; unmatched junction bases: 18. Germline V gene data show CDR1 as MRHNA and CDR2 as SNTAGT. The CDR3 consists of 17 residues. In nucleotides, the CDR3 is TGTGCCAGCAGGAGACCCATCTTGAGCGGGAGTCAGGACGAGCAGTACTTC. It encodes CASRRPILSGSQDEQYF.

The chain employs TRBV6-5 and TRBJ1-1; TRBD1 matches 7 bases. The CDR3 spans 13 residues. From germline, CDR1 is MNHEY and CDR2 SVGAGI. V gave up 5 bases and J gave up 5 bases; unmatched junction bases: 5. The CDR3 loop is CASSPQTGTEAFF. The CDR3 coding sequence is TGTGCCAGCAGTCCCCAGACAGGGACTGAAGCTTTCTTT.

The V gene is TRBV7-2, the J gene TRBJ2-1; no clear D gene. This CDR3 region has 12 residues. Germline lookup yields CDR1 SGHTA and CDR2 FQGNSA. Deletions cut 5 bases from V and 10 bases from J, with 12 bases between. DNA for the CDR3: TGTGCCAGCAGCCTCCTTATCGGGGAGCAGTTCTTC. Translation gives CASSLLIGEQFF.

V is TRBV6-4 and J is TRBJ2-7, with TRBD2 as a possible D gene (6 bases). This CDR3 has 14 amino acids. Looked up from germline, CDR1 is MRHNA and CDR2 is SNTAGT. Deletions cut 7 bases from V and 2 bases from J, with 15 bases between. The CDR3 DNA sequence: TGTGCCAGCAAGCGGAGGGTATTGACCTACGAGCAGTACTTC. Translation gives CASKRRVLTYEQYF.

J is TRBJ2-7 and V is TRBV27; 8 bases line up with TRBD1. In germline, CDR1 is MNHEY, CDR2 SMNVEV (reference sequence). Trimming removed 4 bases from V and 3 bases from J; junction bases left unmatched: 8. The CDR3 extends over 15 amino acids. CDR3 amino acids: CASSSGQGPLYEQYF. CDR3 DNA sequence: TGTGCCAGCAGTTCAGGACAGGGCCCCCTCTACGAGCAGTACTTC.

The chain is built from TRBV5-4 and TRBJ2-2, with D possibly TRBD2 on 6 matching bases. Looked up from germline, CDR1 is SGHNT and CDR2 is YYREEE (reference sequence). Trimming took 3 bases from V and 5 from J, leaving 11 bases between them. This CDR3 region has 14 residues. The CDR3 DNA is TGTGCCAGCAGCTCCCTGGAGGGGACCGGGGAGCTGTTTTTT. It encodes CASSSLEGTGELFF.

This clone was observed once. This chain uses TRBV30 with TRBJ2-3; a weak D match, TRBD1 (5 bases). This CDR3 has 15 amino acids. V was cut by 0 bases and J by 0 bases, with 10 bases left in between. Germline V gene lookup returns CDR1 GTSNPN and CDR2 SVGIG (reference sequence). The CDR3 DNA reads as TGTGCCTGGAGTGTACAGGTCACTAGCACAGATACGCAGTATTTT. Translation: CAWSVQVTSTDTQYF.

This chain joins TRBV10-3 and TRBJ2-7; no definite D call. The CDR3 length is 14 residues. The germline V gene encodes CDR1 ENHRY and CDR2 SYGVKD. The V and J ends lost 0 bases and 2 bases respectively, with 8 bases between them. In DNA, the CDR3 is TGTGCCATCAGTGAGTCGATCGACACCTACGAGCAGTACTTC. Its protein product is CAISESIDTYEQYF.

This sequence joins TRBV7-9 and TRBJ2-1; a weak D match, TRBD2 (5 bases). There are 14 residues in the CDR3. CDR1 SEHNR and CDR2 FQNEAQ come from the germline V gene (reference sequence). V was shortened by 6 bases and J by 3 bases, with 12 bases between the two germline ends. The CDR3 loop is CASRPDSLYNEQFF. Here the CDR3 DNA reads TGTGCCAGCAGACCGGACTCTCTCTACAATGAGCAGTTCTTC.

The chain employs TRBV25-1 and TRBJ2-1; 13 nucleotides align to TRBD2. Germline V lookup: CDR1 MGHDK, CDR2 SYGVNS. Trimming cost V 1 base and J 4 bases; bases outside gene matches: 7. The CDR3 is 18 residues long. The CDR3: CASSEFMGLAGFYNEQFF. As DNA, the CDR3 is TGTGCCAGCAGTGAATTCATGGGACTAGCGGGATTTTACAATGAGCAGTTCTTC.

This clone was detected only once. This chain joins TRBV5-1 and TRBJ2-7, with unresolved D. The germline V and J ends were trimmed by 4 bases and 3 bases, with 11 bases remaining between them. From germline, CDR1 is SGHRS and CDR2 YFSETQ. The CDR3 length is 13 residues. CDR3 sequence (DNA): TGCGCCAGCAGCCCTTCTAGAATCTACGAGCAGTACTTC. Translation gives CASSPSRIYEQYF.

The chain employs TRBV9 and TRBJ1-3; D is unresolved. V dropped 0 bases and J dropped 0 bases, with 13 bases sitting between them. Germline values: CDR1 SGDLS, CDR2 YYNGEE. The CDR3 sequence is 17 residues long. The CDR3, as DNA: TGTGCCAGCAGCGTAGGCGGGCCCAAGAACTCTGGAAACACCATATATTTT. Residues: CASSVGGPKNSGNTIYF.

The chain is built from TRBV9 and TRBJ2-5; 9 bases map to TRBD2. V shed 2 bases and J 3 bases; nucleotides not matched to a gene: 5. Germline assignment: CDR1 SGDLS and CDR2 YYNGEE. The CDR3 totals 15 residues. In nucleotides, the CDR3 is TGTGCCAGCAGCGTGGGACTAGCACAGAAAGAGACCCAGTACTTC. Translating gives CASSVGLAQKETQYF.

CDR3 coding DNA: TGTGCCAGCAGCTTAACAGGGGAACCCTACAATGAGCAGTTCTTC. Its translation: CASSLTGEPYNEQFF. The chain combines TRBV11-3 with TRBJ2-1; 7 bases map to TRBD1. The V segment lost 2 bases and the J segment 2 bases; nucleotides outside the gene matches: 3. CDR1 is SGHNT, CDR2 YENEEA, per germline. The CDR3 contains 15 residues.

The chain is built from TRBV7-3 and TRBJ2-5; D gene ambiguous. This CDR3 has 14 amino acids. CDR1 and CDR2 (germline): SGHTA, FQGTGA. V lost 3 bases and J 4 bases, leaving 12 bases between the germline ends. The CDR3 protein is CASSLGQIGETQYF. The CDR3, as DNA: TGTGCCAGCAGCTTGGGCCAGATCGGAGAGACCCAGTACTTC.

The chain links TRBV19 to TRBJ1-1; no clear D. Germline V gene lookup returns CDR1 LNHDA and CDR2 SQIVND (reference sequence). CDR3 length equals 14 residues. Between the trimmed V and J ends, which lost 5 bases and 1 base, there was a span of 11 bases. Here the CDR3 DNA reads TGTGCCAGTAGTGCGCAGGATGGGAACACTGAAGCTTTCTTT. Its protein product is CASSAQDGNTEAFF.

The V gene is TRBV18, the J gene TRBJ2-3; TRBD2 matches at 12 bases. There are 16 residues in the CDR3. Germline V gives CDR1 KGHSH, CDR2 LQKENI. Trimming took 6 bases from V and 4 from J; bases not matched to a gene: 8. CDR3 sequence (DNA): TGTGCCAGCTCCCAACCGGGACTAGCGGGTTCAGATACGCAGTATTTT. Encoded protein: CASSQPGLAGSDTQYF.

The gene calls are TRBV9 and TRBJ2-5; TRBD1 matches at 9 bases. The germline gives CDR1 SGDLS, CDR2 YYNGEE. The CDR3 is 13 residues long. V shed 3 bases, J shed 4 bases, and the junction held 1 base outside the gene matches. The chain's CDR3 is CASSGQGGETQYF. CDR3 nucleotides: TGTGCCAGCAGCGGACAGGGGGGAGAGACCCAGTACTTC.

J is TRBJ2-3 and V is TRBV15; 8 bases match TRBD2. This CDR3 contains 15 residues. The germline V gene encodes CDR1 LNHNV and CDR2 YYDKDF (reference sequence). V lost 5 bases and J lost 2; bases outside the gene matches: 6. The chain's CDR3 is CATSLTSGYTDTQYF. The CDR3 coding sequence is TGTGCCACCAGCCTCACTAGCGGTTACACAGATACGCAGTATTTT.

The chain employs TRBV28 and TRBJ1-2; a weak D match, TRBD1 (6 bases). V was trimmed by 4 bases and J by 0 bases, leaving 15 bases between them. The V gene's germline CDR1 is MDHEN and CDR2 SYDVKM. This CDR3 is 16 amino acids long. The DNA for the CDR3 is TGTGCCAGCAGTTCCCCGGGAGGGGGACCTAACTATGGCTACACCTTC. Protein sequence: CASSSPGGGPNYGYTF.

About this clone itself: The junction does not match germline at one end; this may be a read error. The sample carries other DNA sequences with the same CDR3. J is TRBJ1-1 and V is TRBV6-5; D gene unclear. There are 15 residues in the CDR3. Germline-derived CDR1 and CDR2 are MNHEY and SVGAGI. The CDR3 protein is CASSPHWVGQVEAFF. In nucleotides, the CDR3 is TGTGCCAGCAGTCCTCACTGGGTGGGCCAGGTCGAAGCCTTCTTT.

The chain links TRBV25-1 to TRBJ2-5, with D perhaps TRBD2 (6 bases). With 2 bases removed from V and 5 bases from J, the gap between germline ends came to 15 bases. Germline V gene sequence: CDR1 MGHDK, CDR2 SYGVNS. The CDR3 has 15 residues. As DNA, the CDR3 is TGTGCCAGCAGTGAAGGCGGGAATAGGTGGGAGACCCAGTACTTC. As protein: CASSEGGNRWETQYF.

The gene calls are TRBV5-6 and TRBJ2-5; 7 positions match TRBD2. Germline-derived CDR1 and CDR2 are SGHDT and YYEEEE. The CDR3 is 15 residues long. With V trimmed by 2 bases and J by 5 bases, 9 bases remained unmatched. The CDR3 nucleotides read TGTGCCAGCAGCTTCCGCCAGCTGGGGGGGGAGACCCAGTACTTC. Amino acids: CASSFRQLGGETQYF.

CDR3 coding DNA: TGTGCCAGCAGTTTATTTGCGGGGGGACAGGGTCGACAAGAGACCCAGTACTTC. Amino acids: CASSLFAGGQGRQETQYF. This rearrangement joins TRBV28 to TRBJ2-5; tentative D call: TRBD1 (9 bases). This CDR3 comprises 18 residues. Germline CDR1 is MDHEN and CDR2 is SYDVKM. The V end lost 1 base, the J end lost 2 bases, and 20 bases lay between the germline ends.

This chain joins TRBV9 and TRBJ2-5; 8 bases line up with TRBD1. V was clipped by 4 bases and J by 5 bases; unmatched bases: 10. The CDR3 totals 15 residues. The V gene's germline CDR1 is SGDLS and CDR2 YYNGEE. The CDR3 DNA is TGTGCCAGCAGCTCCAGGACAGGGCAGGAGGAGACCCAGTACTTC. As protein: CASSSRTGQEETQYF.

The gene calls are TRBV9 and TRBJ1-2; D is unresolved. Germline CDR1 reads SGDLS; CDR2 reads YYNGEE. CDR3 length: 17 amino acids. V lost 3 bases and J 0 bases, leaving 18 bases between the germline ends. CDR3 sequence reads: CASSASSEAVSNYGYTF. The CDR3 DNA reads as TGTGCCAGCAGCGCGTCCTCTGAGGCAGTCTCTAACTATGGCTACACCTTC.

This clone was seen once. The chain links TRBV27 to TRBJ1-1; TRBD1 might be the D (5 bases). This CDR3 has 14 residues. Germline CDR1 MNHEY, CDR2 SMNVEV (reference sequence). V was shortened by 7 bases and J by 4 bases, with 16 bases between the two germline ends. The CDR3 loop reads CASTFNGQGTEAFF. The CDR3 nucleotides are TGTGCCAGCACCTTTAATGGCCAGGGCACTGAAGCTTTCTTT.